This TCR beta chain appears in the sequencing data of a study of regulatory T cells in long-lasting Graves disease. The time point is: newly diagnosed GD, antithyroid drugs for less than 3 months. The TCR library was made from RNA extracted from PBMCs. The V end lost 7 bases, the J end lost 13 bases, and 16 bases lay between the germline ends. The length of the CDR3 is 11 residues. CDR1 MDHEN and CDR2 SYDVKM come from the germline V gene. General study results and limits: The analysis examined peripheral blood only and excluded thyroid tissue.

Assembly of TCR beta libraries relied on iRepertoire HTBI primers together with Arm-PCR of CDR3 regions. TCRdb redid the calling of the multiplex PCR reads with MiXCR, one entry per CDR3 protein. The table lists 450,000 to 650,000 distinct CDR3 sequences, 16% of them singletons. This clonotype was seen ten or more times. Antigen unknown. These sequences were also reported in another study, on T cells in Graves' hyperthyroidism and ophthalmopathy. This second report adds: Blood also showed most of the thyroid clonotypes that were expanded above 0.001. With a median lead of 6.5 months before onset, the model predicted ophthalmopathy.

The receptor's source is a woman aged 35-65 years with Graves disease. This material consisted of peripheral blood mononuclear cells (PBMCs), taken at new diagnosis, from a patient treated with antithyroid drugs. The rearrangement uses TRBV28 and TRBJ1-2; perhaps TRBD1 as D (6 bases). CDR3 amino acids: CASTGGAYVTF. CDR3 DNA: TGTGCCAGCACGGGGGGGGCCTATGTCACCTTC.